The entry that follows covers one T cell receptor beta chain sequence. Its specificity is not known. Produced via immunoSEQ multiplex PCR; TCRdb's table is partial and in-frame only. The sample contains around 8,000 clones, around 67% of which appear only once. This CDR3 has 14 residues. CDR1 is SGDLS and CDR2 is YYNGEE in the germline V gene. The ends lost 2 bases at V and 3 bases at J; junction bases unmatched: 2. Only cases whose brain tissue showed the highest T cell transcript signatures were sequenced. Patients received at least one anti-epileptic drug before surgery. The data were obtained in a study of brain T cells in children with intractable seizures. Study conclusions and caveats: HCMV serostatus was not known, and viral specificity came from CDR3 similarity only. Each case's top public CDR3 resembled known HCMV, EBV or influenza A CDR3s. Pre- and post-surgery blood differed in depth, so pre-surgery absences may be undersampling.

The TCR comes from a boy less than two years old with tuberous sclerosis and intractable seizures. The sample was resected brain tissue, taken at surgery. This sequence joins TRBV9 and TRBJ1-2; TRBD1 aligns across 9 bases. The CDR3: CASSVRDRDYGYTF. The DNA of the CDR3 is TGTGCCAGCAGCGTCCGGGACAGGGACTATGGCTACACCTTC. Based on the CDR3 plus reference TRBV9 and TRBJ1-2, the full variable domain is DSGVTQTPKHLITATGQRVTLRCSPRSGDLSVYWYQQSLDQGLQFLIQYYNGEERAKGNILERFSAQQFPDLHSELNLSSLELGDSALYFCASSVRDRDYGYTFGSGTRLTVV.